This T cell receptor beta chain was recorded in a study of cytomegalovirus exposure and HLA in healthy donors. PCR employed 60 Vbeta and 13 Jbeta primers. Profiling relied on immunoSEQ multiplex PCR, and the TCRdb table lists in-frame clones only, not all of them. There are about 160,000 clones in the sample; approximately 85% occur only once, and about 5.9% lies in the top ten. Turning to this clone: What it binds is not known.

Study findings and constraints: A classifier reportedly called cytomegalovirus status with high sensitivity and specificity. Common viral pathogens (according to a later analysis) appeared linked to several of the most significant clusters. Cytomegalovirus-associated TCR beta chains were listed, numbering some 150.

V lost 5 bases and J lost 4, with 14 bases in between. This CDR3 contains 14 residues. Germline CDR1 reads SEHNR; CDR2 reads FQNEAQ (reference sequence). The sample was PBMCs. The chain carries TRBV7-9 and TRBJ1-2, with a tentative D call TRBD1 (5 bases). The sequence came from a middle-aged man in good health and CMV-seropositive. CDR3 coding DNA: TGTGCCAGCAGCCTTGGGGGGGGAAGCTATGGCTACACCTTC. Its translation: CASSLGGGSYGYTF.